The TCR beta chain described here comes from a study of T cell responses to AZD1222 COVID-19 vaccine. Some second doses came at about 4 weeks and others at about 12 weeks; these were pooled. Study-wide points: Every sample of the repertoires postdated the peak T cell response. Most donors were white British and more were female, and clonal diversity was possibly underestimated.

Trimming took off 7 bases at V and 1 base at J, with 16 bases between the two ends. In germline, CDR1 is SNHLY, CDR2 FYNNEI. CDR3 size: 15 residues. As to this clone: Its target is not known.

Method: immunoSEQ multiplex PCR; TCRdb's copy keeps in-frame clones and lacks some. The repertoire holds fewer than 85,000 clones, roughly 85% seen once, with 1.3% in the top ten. The starting material was peripheral blood, obtained 28 days after the second AZD1222 dose. The chain uses TRBV2 and TRBJ2-5, with a possible D match to TRBD1 (6 bases). The receptor's source is an adult who received the AZD1222 COVID-19 vaccine. The CDR3 coding sequence is TGTGCCAGCACCCTGGCAGGGGCCTTCCAAGAGACCCAGTACTTC. Translated, it gives CASTLAGAFQETQYF.